Presented here are 15 T cell receptor beta chains from one specimen sequenced in a study of technical replicates of blood from a few donors. Some clones are missing from TCRdb's copy, which holds only in-frame ones; the method was immunoSEQ multiplex PCR. The sample gives 45,000 to 60,000 clones, 86% of which show up once; 5% to 6% is in the top ten. The source material was PBMCs. The source is a human donor in good health. Some clones in this sample may be carry-over from other donors' samples.

This chain connects TRBV6-5 to TRBJ2-5; no reliable D call. The length of the CDR3 is 15 residues. The V end lost 5 bases, the J end lost 2 bases, and 15 bases lay between the germline ends. Germline CDR1 and CDR2: MNHEY and SVGAGI. The CDR3 coding sequence is TGTGCCAGCAGTACCCCCCGGTTGAAACAAGAGACCCAGTACTTC. Residues: CASSTPRLKQETQYF.

The V and J genes are TRBV5-1 and TRBJ2-3; a weak D match, TRBD2 (5 bases). CDR1 is SGHRS, CDR2 YFSETQ, per germline. This CDR3 has 14 amino acids. V dropped 4 bases and J dropped 7 bases, with 16 bases sitting between them. CDR3 loop: CASSPVAGGNTQYF. For the CDR3, the DNA is TGCGCCAGCAGCCCCGTGGCCGGAGGAAATACGCAGTATTTT. Full variable domain (remainder filled in from reference TRBV5-1 and TRBJ2-3): KAGVTQTPRYLIKTRGQQVTLSCSPISGHRSVSWYQQTPGQGLQFLFEYFSETQRNKGNFPGRFSGRQFSNSRSEMNVSTLELGDSALYLCASSPVAGGNTQYFGPGTRLTVL.

The chain is built from TRBV5-1 and TRBJ1-4; no clear D. The CDR3 contains 14 residues. CDR1 and CDR2 from the germline V gene are SGHRS and YFSETQ. Trimming cost V 0 bases and J 8 bases, with 11 bases left between them. CDR3 nucleotide sequence: TGCGCCAGCAGCTTGGGGGCTAGCTTAGAAAAACTGTTTTTT. This encodes CASSLGASLEKLFF.

J is TRBJ1-2 and V is TRBV29-1, with a weak D call TRBD1 (6 bases). V was pared by 3 bases and J by 4 bases, with 9 bases between. Per germline, CDR1 SQVTM and CDR2 ANQGSEA. This CDR3 is 12 amino acids long. CDR3 coding DNA: TGCAGCGTTGACCCAGGGGCCTATGGCTACACCTTC. It translates to CSVDPGAYGYTF.

V and J are TRBV11-2 and TRBJ2-3, with 8 nucleotides matching TRBD1. Germline loops: CDR1 SGHAT, CDR2 FQNNGV. The CDR3 has 15 residues. Trimming at V came to 7 bases and at J to 0 bases, leaving 6 bases not matched to a gene. CDR3 DNA: TGTGCCAGCACCCGGGGACAGGTTAGCACAGATACGCAGTATTTT. Translation gives CASTRGQVSTDTQYF.

This chain links TRBV5-1 with TRBJ1-2, with 11 bases matching TRBD1. V gave up 1 base and J gave up 4 bases; unmatched junction bases: 9. This CDR3 region has 17 residues. Per germline, CDR1 SGHRS and CDR2 YFSETQ. The CDR3 here is CASSLTRTGGESYGYTF. The CDR3 DNA reads TGCGCCAGCAGCTTGACCCGGACAGGGGGCGAGAGCTATGGCTACACCTTC. The full variable domain, rest sourced from reference TRBV5-1 and TRBJ1-2, is KAGVTQTPRYLIKTRGQQVTLSCSPISGHRSVSWYQQTPGQGLQFLFEYFSETQRNKGNFPGRFSGRQFSNSRSEMNVSTLELGDSALYLCASSLTRTGGESYGYTFGSGTRLTVV.

This clone was seen repeatedly, ten times or more. The chain carries TRBV6-1 and TRBJ2-1; 8 nucleotides agree with TRBD2. CDR1 is MNHNS and CDR2 is SASEGT in the germline V gene. CDR3 length: 15 amino acids. The trim removed 3 bases at V and 10 bases at J, leaving 11 bases unmatched. CDR3: CASSEGLAGGGEQFF. The CDR3 DNA is TGTGCCAGCAGTGAGGGGCTAGCGGGTGGCGGGGAGCAGTTCTTC.

This clone has only one observation. J is TRBJ2-5 and V is TRBV7-3; 7 positions match TRBD2. The CDR3 sequence is 12 residues long. The V gene end was trimmed by 4 bases and the J gene end by 5 bases; junction bases not matched to a gene: 1. Germline values: CDR1 SGHTA, CDR2 FQGTGA. CDR3 sequence reads: CASSSGGETQYF. CDR3 coding DNA: TGTGCCAGCAGCTCCGGGGGGGAGACCCAGTACTTC. The complete variable domain, with remaining parts taken from reference TRBV7-3 and TRBJ2-5, reads GAGVSQTPSNKVTEKGKYVELRCDPISGHTALYWYRQSLGQGPEFLIYFQGTGAADDSGLPNDRFFAVRPEGSVSTLKIQRTERGDSAVYLCASSSGGETQYFGPGTRLLVL.

The CDR3 nucleotides are TGTGCCAGTAGTCGACAAAAGGGAGGGCTGCTCACCGGGGAGCTGTTTTTT. Its translation: CASSRQKGGLLTGELFF. The V and J genes are TRBV19 and TRBJ2-2, with TRBD2 matching over 7 bases. The V gene's germline CDR1 is LNHDA and CDR2 SQIVND (reference sequence). The CDR3 is 17 amino acids. With 5 bases clipped from V and 4 bases from J, the junction kept 13 bases outside the gene matches.

The CDR3, as DNA: TGTGCCAGCAGCTTAAGTGGGCTAGCGACGTCCTACGAGCAGTACTTC. Translated: CASSLSGLATSYEQYF. The chain recombines TRBV7-2 with TRBJ2-7; maybe TRBD2 (6 bases). Trimming cost V 2 bases and J 1 base, with 15 bases left between them. The CDR3 has 16 residues. From germline, CDR1 is SGHTA and CDR2 FQGNSA.

The chain recombines TRBV11-2 with TRBJ2-3; 9 bases align to TRBD2. CDR1 is SGHAT and CDR2 is FQNNGV in the germline V gene. V lost 3 bases, J lost 6 bases, and 16 bases stayed unmatched. This CDR3 has 18 residues. The CDR3 spells CASSLGGGAVGGYDTQYF. DNA for the CDR3: TGTGCCAGCAGCTTGGGCGGGGGGGCCGTAGGGGGATACGATACGCAGTATTTT.

The V and J genes are TRBV2 and TRBJ1-1, with D tentatively TRBD1 (6 bases). V was clipped by 5 bases and J by 6 bases, with 16 bases between them. Germline V CDR1 and CDR2: SNHLY, FYNNEI. This CDR3 has 14 amino acids. As DNA, the CDR3 is TGTGCCAGCAGTCTACTACAGGGATCCTCTGAAGCTTTCTTT. Its protein product is CASSLLQGSSEAFF.

This clone was detected a few times. In nucleotides, the CDR3 is TGTGCTAGTGGCAGGGCCCAACAGCCCCAGCATTTT. Its protein is CASGRAQQPQHF. The rearrangement links TRBV12-5 to TRBJ1-5; a weak D match, TRBD1 (5 bases). The CDR3 consists of 12 residues. CDR1 is LGHNT, CDR2 FRNRAP, per germline. V was clipped by 6 bases and J by 7 bases, with 10 bases between them.

The rearrangement joins TRBV19 to TRBJ2-7, with D perhaps TRBD2 (5 bases). CDR1 LNHDA and CDR2 SQIVND come from the germline V gene (reference sequence). This CDR3 is built from 14 residues. V lost 6 bases, J lost 2 bases, and 14 bases lay in between. The CDR3 nucleotides are TGTGCCAGTAGCGCCCCCGGACTTACCTACGAGCAGTACTTC. As protein: CASSAPGLTYEQYF.

This rearrangement joins TRBV11-2 to TRBJ2-1; D not certain. There are 13 residues in the CDR3. Germline-derived CDR1 and CDR2 are SGHAT and FQNNGV. Trimming took 0 bases from V and 2 from J, leaving 2 bases between them. CDR3 bases: TGTGCCAGCAGCTTAGACACCTACAATGAGCAGTTCTTC. It specifies CASSLDTYNEQFF.